A single TCR beta chain is shown here with its context. Its specificity is unknown. Some clones are missing from TCRdb's copy, which holds only in-frame ones; the method was immunoSEQ multiplex PCR. The sample shows around 78,000 clones, about 90% of them seen only once. The sample belongs to a study of siplizumab effects on memory and regulatory T cells. CDR1 and CDR2 from the germline V gene are SGHVS and FNYEAQ. The J segment lost 5 bases and the V segment lost 5 bases, leaving 7 bases of the junction unmatched. This CDR3 is 14 amino acids long. Points from the study as a whole: Tracing alloreactive clones into unstimulated subsets worked for only a minor fraction of them. Fewer alloreactive sequences mapped to unstimulated CD4+ memory cells under siplizumab. Mean Treg-derived proportions of mappable alloreactive CD4+ clones were approximately 69% for siplizumab and roughly 27% for controls. Naive or memory phenotype was unassignable for roughly 80-95% of proliferating CD4+ or CD8+ clones.

V usage is TRBV7-6 and J usage is TRBJ2-7; 9 nucleotides match TRBD1. The TCR comes from a human donor in good health. Sequencing was carried out using CD8+ T cells sorted from blood. The CDR3 loop is CASSAWTGVNEQYF. The CDR3 region has the DNA TGTGCCAGCAGCGCCTGGACAGGGGTAAACGAGCAGTACTTC.